These 31 T cell receptor beta chains were all obtained from the same sample, sequenced in a study of control samples from healthy donors and cancer patients. The method was immunoSEQ multiplex PCR; TCRdb's version includes in-frame clones alone and lacks a portion of them. The repertoire includes 150,000 to 200,000 clones, approximately 86% of them detected once, and around 5% sits in the top ten. The sequenced sample was blood. The receptors shown here come from a woman aged 30 to 39 in good health.

This clone was recorded only once. The chain links TRBV3-1 (or the pseudogene TRBV3-2) to TRBJ1-1; 12 positions agree with TRBD1. With V trimmed by 3 bases and J by 7 bases, 12 bases remained unmatched. CDR1 LGHDT and CDR2 YNNKEL come from the germline V gene (reference sequence). CDR3 length equals 17 residues. The CDR3 nucleotides are TGTGCCAGCAGCCACCGGGACAGGGGGCGATGGGCCCTTGAAGCTTTCTTT. Its protein product is CASSHRDRGRWALEAFF.

This chain links TRBV10-1 with TRBJ2-1, with 7 bases aligning to TRBD2. The CDR3 loop spans 16 amino acids. The ends lost 0 bases at V and 1 base at J; junction bases unmatched: 3. Per germline, CDR1 WNHNN and CDR2 SYGVQD (reference sequence). The CDR3 here is CASSESAGSSYNEQFF. The CDR3 DNA reads TGCGCCAGCAGTGAGTCAGCGGGGTCATCCTACAATGAGCAGTTCTTC.

The chain has TRBV5-8 and TRBJ1-6; weak D call: TRBD1 (6 bases). CDR1 and CDR2 (germline): SGHTS, YDEGEE. Trimming left V 7 bases short and J 5 bases short, with 13 bases between. The CDR3 runs to 14 residues. The CDR3 DNA reads TGTGCCAGCCGATACCGGACAGATAATTCACCCCTCCACTTT. Protein sequence: CASRYRTDNSPLHF.

This sequence joins TRBV5-5 and TRBJ2-7; 7 nucleotides agree with TRBD1. The CDR3 loop spans 16 amino acids. The V gene end was trimmed by 4 bases and the J gene end by 9 bases; junction bases not matched to a gene: 19. Germline loops: CDR1 SGHKS, CDR2 YYEKEE (reference sequence). The CDR3 nucleotides read TGTGCCAGCAGCACACAACCGGGACAGCCACTTGAGGGGCAGTACGTC. It yields the protein CASSTQPGQPLEGQYV.

The genes are TRBV5-1 and TRBJ1-1, with D tentatively TRBD1 (6 bases). V dropped 1 base and J dropped 5 bases, with 18 bases sitting between them. The germline V gene has CDR1 SGHRS and CDR2 YFSETQ. The length of the CDR3 is 16 residues. The CDR3 sequence is CASSLRGSGARTEAFF. The CDR3 DNA reads TGCGCCAGCAGCTTGAGAGGATCGGGGGCGAGGACTGAAGCTTTCTTT.

The rearrangement joins TRBV5-1 to TRBJ2-7; 12 bases line up with TRBD2. From germline, CDR1 is SGHRS and CDR2 YFSETQ. CDR3 length: 15 amino acids. With V trimmed by 3 bases and J by 2 bases, 3 bases remained unmatched. The CDR3, as DNA: TGCGCCAGCAGCTCCTGGACTAGCGGGACCTACGAGCAGTACTTC. Its translation: CASSSWTSGTYEQYF.

V and J are TRBV6-6 and TRBJ2-7; TRBD2 is a possible D gene (5 bases). Germline V gives CDR1 MNHNY, CDR2 SVGAGI (reference sequence). Trimming cost V 6 bases and J 1 base, with 10 bases left between them. The CDR3 contains 13 residues. CDR3 nucleotides: TGTGCCAGCAGGACGGGGATTTCCTACGAGCAGTACTTC. Translation gives CASRTGISYEQYF.

V and J are TRBV21-1 and TRBJ2-5; the table's D call, TRBD1, has no DNA check behind it. TRBV21-1 is an annotated pseudogene. This CDR3 is built from 17 residues. The CDR3 loop is CASSEKGPRGRQETQYF. In DNA form, the CDR3 reads TGTGCCAGCAGCGAAAAGGGGCCCAGGGGGCGCCAAGAGACCCAGTACTTC.

The rearrangement uses TRBV7-9 and TRBJ1-2; D gene ambiguous. Germline CDR1 reads SEHNR; CDR2 reads FQNEAQ (reference sequence). This CDR3 is built from 15 residues. Trimming removed 5 bases from V and 8 bases from J, with 21 bases in between. The CDR3 is CASSPGRMGGNGYTF. CDR3 DNA sequence: TGTGCCAGCAGCCCAGGCCGGATGGGAGGGAACGGCTACACCTTC. Full variable domain (outside the CDR3, taken from reference TRBV7-9 and TRBJ1-2): DTGVSQNPRHKITKRGQNVTFRCDPISEHNRLYWYRQTLGQGPEFLTYFQNEAQLEKSRLLSDRFSAERPKGSFSTLEIQRTEQGDSAMYLCASSPGRMGGNGYTFGSGTRLTVV.

The chain has TRBV10-1 and TRBJ2-3, with 11 positions matching TRBD2. The V gene end was trimmed by 6 bases and the J gene end by 0 bases; junction bases not matched to a gene: 5. Per the germline V gene, CDR1 is WNHNN and CDR2 is SYGVQD (reference sequence). The CDR3 contains 16 residues. CDR3 in amino acids: CASSRGTSGSTDTQYF. CDR3 sequence (DNA): TGCGCCAGCAGCCGCGGGACTAGCGGTAGCACAGATACGCAGTATTTT.

V gene TRBV5-1 combines with J gene TRBJ2-2; no firm D call. CDR3 length equals 12 residues. Germline V gene lookup returns CDR1 SGHRS and CDR2 YFSETQ. With 3 bases removed from V and 5 bases from J, the gap between germline ends came to 5 bases. Here the CDR3 reads CASSWRTGELFF. The CDR3 DNA reads as TGCGCCAGCAGCTGGCGGACCGGGGAGCTGTTTTTT.

This chain links TRBV10-3 with TRBJ1-3; maybe TRBD1 (6 bases). The V end was cut by 7 bases, the J end by 6 bases, with 13 bases between. The CDR3 runs 13 residues. Looked up from germline, CDR1 is ENHRY and CDR2 is SYGVKD. The CDR3 nucleotides are TGTGCCATCAAAGGGGGTTCGGAAAACACCATATATTTT. The encoded protein is CAIKGGSENTIYF.

The chain uses TRBV28 and TRBJ2-5; TRBD2 might be the D (6 bases). CDR3 size: 11 residues. V lost 6 bases and J lost 6, with 8 bases in between. In germline, CDR1 is MDHEN, CDR2 SYDVKM. The CDR3: CASSGSQTQYF. CDR3 nucleotides: TGTGCCAGCAGCGGGAGCCAGACCCAGTACTTC.

This clone has only one observation. The V call is TRBV12-5, the J call TRBJ2-5, with D perhaps TRBD1 or TRBD2 (6 bases each). The length of the CDR3 is 13 residues. The germline CDR1 and CDR2 sequences are LGHNT and FRNRAP. The germline V and J ends were trimmed by 6 bases and 1 base, with 9 bases remaining between them. Here the CDR3 reads CASGPGAQETQYF. CDR3 DNA sequence: TGTGCTAGTGGCCCGGGGGCCCAAGAGACCCAGTACTTC.

This clone was recorded once. The DNA for the CDR3 is TGTGCCAGCAGCCAAGATTCAGCAGGGGGCAGCAATCAGCCCCAGCATTTT. Protein: CASSQDSAGGSNQPQHF. J is TRBJ1-5 and V is TRBV4-2; 8 nucleotides align to TRBD1. The length of the CDR3 is 17 residues. Germline CDR1 is LGHNA and CDR2 is YNFKEQ. J gave up 1 base and V 0 bases, and 5 bases lay outside the gene matches.

The V and J genes are TRBV7-2 and TRBJ1-1; 10 bases map to TRBD1. Germline trimming cut 1 base from V and 9 bases from J; bases unmatched to any gene: 8. Germline CDR1 and CDR2: SGHTA and FQGNSA. The CDR3 has 15 amino acids. CDR3 in DNA: TGTGCCAGCAGCTTAGTGACAGGGGGCGCAAAAAAAGCTTTCTTT. Translating gives CASSLVTGGAKKAFF.

This clone turned up a few times. This sequence joins TRBV19 and TRBJ2-5, with 7 bases identical to TRBD1. Germline CDR1 is LNHDA and CDR2 is SQIVND (reference sequence). This CDR3 region has 14 residues. With V trimmed by 6 bases and J by 2 bases, 6 bases remained unmatched. The DNA for the CDR3 is TGTGCCAGTAGGACCGGGACAGTACAAGAGACCCAGTACTTC. It encodes CASRTGTVQETQYF. Full variable domain (remainder filled in from reference TRBV19 and TRBJ2-5): DGGITQSPKYLFRKEGQNVTLSCEQNLNHDAMYWYRQDPGQGLRLIYYSQIVNDFQKGDIAEGYSVSREKKESFPLTVTSAQKNPTAFYLCASRTGTVQETQYFGPGTRLLVL.

The chain couples TRBV4-1 to TRBJ2-1; 14 bases are a match to TRBD2. The CDR3 is made up of 19 amino acids. With 7 bases clipped from V and 0 bases from J, the junction kept 11 bases outside the gene matches. The germline CDR1 and CDR2 sequences are MGHRA and YSYEKL. The CDR3 DNA follows: TGCGCCAGCACCCGACTAGCGGGGGGGCAAATCTCCTCCTACAATGAGCAGTTCTTC. It translates to CASTRLAGGQISSYNEQFF.

V is TRBV9 and J is TRBJ1-3; maybe TRBD1 (6 bases). Trimming pared 4 bases from V and 2 bases from J, leaving 16 bases between. Germline CDR1 reads SGDLS; CDR2 reads YYNGEE. The CDR3 loop spans 16 amino acids. CDR3: CASSHPLRGPGNTIYF. The CDR3 DNA reads as TGTGCCAGCAGCCACCCCCTCAGGGGACCTGGAAACACCATATATTTT. The whole variable domain, filled in from reference TRBV9 and TRBJ1-3, reads DSGVTQTPKHLITATGQRVTLRCSPRSGDLSVYWYQQSLDQGLQFLIQYYNGEERAKGNILERFSAQQFPDLHSELNLSSLELGDSALYFCASSHPLRGPGNTIYFGEGSWLTVV.

This chain links TRBV30 with TRBJ2-5, with D possibly TRBD2 on 5 matching bases. Germline V gene data show CDR1 as GTSNPN and CDR2 as SVGIG (reference sequence). Trimming shortened V by 8 bases and J by 7 bases, and 20 bases separated the two germline ends. CDR3 size: 13 residues. The CDR3 spells CARDTSGGSTQYF. The CDR3 region has the DNA TGTGCCCGTGACACTTCGGGCGGGTCGACCCAGTACTTC.

The V and J genes are TRBV5-1 and TRBJ2-5; D assignment may be TRBD1 or TRBD2 (5 bases each). The CDR3 is 18 residues long. The V gene lost 0 bases and the J gene lost 2 bases, with 20 bases spanning the gap. Germline CDR1 reads SGHRS; CDR2 reads YFSETQ. CDR3 residues: CASSLAFVGEMWQETQYF. For the CDR3, the DNA is TGCGCCAGCAGCTTGGCCTTTGTGGGGGAGATGTGGCAAGAGACCCAGTACTTC. Filled out from reference TRBV5-1 and TRBJ2-5, the complete variable domain reads KAGVTQTPRYLIKTRGQQVTLSCSPISGHRSVSWYQQTPGQGLQFLFEYFSETQRNKGNFPGRFSGRQFSNSRSEMNVSTLELGDSALYLCASSLAFVGEMWQETQYFGPGTRLLVL.

This clone occurred a few times. This rearrangement joins TRBV24-1 to TRBJ1-2; D unclear. V lost 8 bases and J lost 2, with 11 bases in between. The germline gives CDR1 KGHDR, CDR2 SFDVKD. The CDR3 runs 13 residues. The CDR3 DNA sequence: TGTGCCACCATGGGGAGGAGCAACTATGGCTACACCTTC. Encoded protein: CATMGRSNYGYTF.

This sequence joins TRBV2 and TRBJ2-7; D remains unclear. The CDR3 contains 12 residues. Germline V gives CDR1 SNHLY, CDR2 FYNNEI. Trimming removed 2 bases at V and 2 bases at J, with 4 bases between. The CDR3 bases are TGTGCCAGCAGTGAAAGGGCCTACGAGCAGTACTTC. Protein: CASSERAYEQYF.

The chain joins TRBV28 to TRBJ2-2, with 8 bases that match TRBD1. V gave up 8 bases and J gave up 7 bases; unmatched junction bases: 9. The CDR3 consists of 14 residues. Germline CDR1 and CDR2: MDHEN and SYDVKM. In nucleotides, the CDR3 is TGTGCCAGCGGGTCCAGGGGGCACGTCGGGGAGCTGTTTTTT. Translating it yields CASGSRGHVGELFF.

The chain has TRBV28 and TRBJ2-7; 7 nucleotides line up with TRBD1. V lost 11 bases to trimming and J lost 3 bases; unmatched junction nucleotides: 10. The CDR3 loop spans 13 amino acids. The germline V gene has CDR1 MDHEN and CDR2 SYDVKM. CDR3 amino acids: CASKGAGYYEQYF. CDR3 coding DNA: TGTGCCTCCAAGGGGGCGGGTTACTACGAGCAGTACTTC.

This chain uses TRBV7-2 with TRBJ2-5; TRBD2 is a possible D gene (5 bases). Trimming stripped 4 bases from V and 1 base from J, with 13 bases between. The germline V gene encodes CDR1 SGHTA and CDR2 FQGNSA. The CDR3 consists of 15 residues. CDR3 sequence reads: CASSYSGVPQETQYF. The CDR3 nucleotides read TGTGCCAGCAGCTACTCCGGGGTACCCCAAGAGACCCAGTACTTC. The whole variable domain, remainder taken from reference TRBV7-2 and TRBJ2-5, is GAGVSQSPSNKVTEKGKDVELRCDPISGHTALYWYRQSLGQGLEFLIYFQGNSAPDKSGLPSDRFSAERTGGSVSTLTIQRTQQEDSAVYLCASSYSGVPQETQYFGPGTRLLVL.

This chain connects TRBV10-3 to TRBJ2-1, with TRBD2 matching 8 bases. This CDR3 comprises 15 residues. J gave up 7 bases and V 3 bases, and 8 bases lay outside the gene matches. CDR1 and CDR2 from the germline V gene are ENHRY and SYGVKD. The CDR3 DNA sequence: TGTGCCATCAGTGACGGGACTAGATTCTTGAATGAGCAGTTCTTC. Amino acids: CAISDGTRFLNEQFF.

There are a few counts of this clone. J is TRBJ1-6 and V is TRBV5-1; D is uncertain. V lost 4 bases, J lost 8 bases, and 16 bases lay in between. This CDR3 spans 15 amino acids. In germline, CDR1 is SGHRS, CDR2 YFSETQ. Here the CDR3 reads CASSHKLGRDSPLHF. In DNA form, the CDR3 reads TGCGCCAGCAGCCACAAATTGGGCCGGGATTCACCCCTCCACTTT.

As to this clone: This CDR3 is also generated by other DNA sequences in the sample. The genes are TRBV9 and TRBJ1-1; possible D gene TRBD1, 5 bases. The length of the CDR3 is 14 residues. Germline V gene data show CDR1 as SGDLS and CDR2 as YYNGEE. V was shortened by 0 bases and J by 0 bases, with 6 bases between the two germline ends. Here the CDR3 DNA reads TGTGCCAGCAGCGTAGAGGGGTTGAACACTGAAGCTTTCTTT. It translates to CASSVEGLNTEAFF.

Regarding this clone: One junction end disagrees with the germline gene, perhaps due to a read error. The chain employs TRBV5-1 and TRBJ1-4, with D tentatively TRBD1 (5 bases). The germline gives CDR1 SGHRS, CDR2 YFSETQ. The CDR3 length is 16 residues. In DNA, the CDR3 is TGCGCCAGCAGGTTGGTGAGGGGAAACTGGGGTGAAAAACTGTTTTTT. It translates to CASRLVRGNWGEKLFF.

The rearrangement joins TRBV7-8 to TRBJ2-7; D gene unclear. The CDR3 length is 12 residues. Germline values: CDR1 SGHVS, CDR2 FQNEAQ. V was cut by 4 bases and J by 3 bases, with 7 bases left in between. CDR3 coding DNA: TGTGCCAGCAGCTCTACGGGCTACGAGCAGTACGTC. Protein product: CASSSTGYEQYV.